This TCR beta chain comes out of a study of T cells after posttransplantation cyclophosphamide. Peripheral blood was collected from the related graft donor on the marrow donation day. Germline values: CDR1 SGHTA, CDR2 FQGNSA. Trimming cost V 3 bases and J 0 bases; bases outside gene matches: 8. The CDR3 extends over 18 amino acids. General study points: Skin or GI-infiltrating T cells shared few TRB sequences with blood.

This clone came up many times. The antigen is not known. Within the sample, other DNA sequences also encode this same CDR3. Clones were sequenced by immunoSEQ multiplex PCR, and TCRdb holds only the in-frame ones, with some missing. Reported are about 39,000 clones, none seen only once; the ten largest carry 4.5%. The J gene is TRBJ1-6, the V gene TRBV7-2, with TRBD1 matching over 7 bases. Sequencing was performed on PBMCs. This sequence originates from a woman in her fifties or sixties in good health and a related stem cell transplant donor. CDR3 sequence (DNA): TGTGCCAGCAGCTTGGAGGGACAGCTTAGCTCCTATAATTCACCCCTCCACTTT. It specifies CASSLEGQLSSYNSPLHF.